This passage covers 26 T cell receptor beta chains from one sample sequenced in a study of Ad26.COV2.S vaccination and SARS-CoV-2 variants. Assay: immunoSEQ multiplex PCR; the TCRdb copy retains only in-frame clones and omits some. Of about 460,000 clones in the sample, around 89% were seen once. The sample's treatment: roughly 18 received Ad26.COV2.S at low or high dose, single or two shots; 5 received placebo; per-sample allocation not given. Specimens were obtained on day 63 following the first vaccine or placebo injection. This sample comprised peripheral blood, obtained in a trial of Ad26.COV2.S vaccine versus placebo. The source of these receptors is a person between 18 and 65 years old who received the Ad26.COV2.S COVID-19 vaccine or a placebo.

This clone was recorded only once. The chain links TRBV4-3 to TRBJ1-2; TRBD1 matches at 8 bases. CDR1 is LGHNA, CDR2 YSLEER, per germline. The V segment lost 0 bases and the J segment 4 bases; nucleotides outside the gene matches: 7. The CDR3 is made up of 16 amino acids. CDR3 loop: CASSQDLTGGGYGYTF. The CDR3 DNA is TGCGCCAGCAGCCAAGATCTTACAGGGGGTGGCTATGGCTACACCTTC.

V usage is TRBV30 and J usage is TRBJ2-1; 10 bases match TRBD2. The V gene end was trimmed by 0 bases and the J gene end by 1 base; junction bases not matched to a gene: 3. Germline CDR1 GTSNPN, CDR2 SVGIG (reference sequence). The CDR3 extends over 16 amino acids. Here the CDR3 reads CAWSVSGRKSYNEQFF. The CDR3 nucleotides read TGTGCCTGGAGTGTTAGCGGGAGGAAATCCTACAATGAGCAGTTCTTC. The whole variable domain, remainder taken from reference TRBV30 and TRBJ2-1, is SQTIHQWPATLVQPVGSPLSLECTVEGTSNPNLYWYRQAAGRGLQLLFYSVGIGQISSEVPQNLSASRPQDRQFILSSKKLLLSDSGFYLCAWSVSGRKSYNEQFFGPGTRLTVL.

Only one count was recorded for this clone. V usage is TRBV5-6 and J usage is TRBJ1-1, with unresolved D. In germline, CDR1 is SGHDT, CDR2 YYEEEE. The CDR3 has 11 amino acids. With 3 bases removed from V and 3 bases from J, the gap between germline ends came to 3 bases. The CDR3 reads CASSWDTEAFF. DNA of the CDR3: TGTGCCAGCAGCTGGGACACTGAAGCTTTCTTT.

V gene TRBV29-1 combines with J gene TRBJ2-5; the D gene could be TRBD1 or TRBD2 (6 bases each). Per the germline V gene, CDR1 is SQVTM and CDR2 is ANQGSEA. V was trimmed by 7 bases and J by 5 bases, leaving 17 bases between them. The CDR3 contains 13 residues. CDR3 nucleotides: TGCAGCGCAATCAAGGGGGGACGGGAGACCCAGTACTTC. This translates into CSAIKGGRETQYF.

The chain joins TRBV9 to TRBJ2-5; 9 bases map to TRBD1. V shed 5 bases, J shed 9 bases, and the junction held 8 bases outside the gene matches. CDR3 length: 13 residues. The V gene's germline CDR1 is SGDLS and CDR2 YYNGEE. Here the CDR3 DNA reads TGTGCCAGCAGTGGGACAGGGACTTCGGCCCAGTACTTC. Encoded protein: CASSGTGTSAQYF. The entire variable domain, with the rest obtained from reference TRBV9 and TRBJ2-5, is as follows: DSGVTQTPKHLITATGQRVTLRCSPRSGDLSVYWYQQSLDQGLQFLIQYYNGEERAKGNILERFSAQQFPDLHSELNLSSLELGDSALYFCASSGTGTSAQYFGPGTRLLVL.

This chain uses TRBV25-1 with TRBJ1-2, with TRBD1 matching over 9 bases. Germline CDR1 reads MGHDK; CDR2 reads SYGVNS. This CDR3 is 14 amino acids long. Trimming cost V 3 bases and J 6 bases; bases outside gene matches: 5. The CDR3 DNA sequence: TGTGCCAGCAGTGAGTCCGGGACAGGGAATGGCTACACCTTC. Its translation: CASSESGTGNGYTF.

The gene calls are TRBV2 and TRBJ1-2; 9 bases agree with TRBD1. The V and J ends lost 4 bases and 4 bases, in that order; junction bases with no gene match: 7. CDR1 and CDR2 (germline): SNHLY, FYNNEI. This CDR3 is built from 15 residues. The CDR3 protein is CASSATTTGGYGYTF. CDR3 sequence (DNA): TGTGCCAGCAGTGCAACAACGACAGGGGGCTATGGCTACACCTTC. Variable domain in full (rest from reference TRBV2 and TRBJ1-2): EPEVTQTPSHQVTQMGQEVILRCVPISNHLYFYWYRQILGQKVEFLVSFYNNEISEKSEIFDDQFSVERPDGSNFTLKIRSTKLEDSAMYFCASSATTTGGYGYTFGSGTRLTVV.

The chain uses TRBV6-6 and TRBJ2-1; 7 bases agree with TRBD2. V was clipped by 7 bases and J by 7 bases; unmatched bases: 10. Germline V gives CDR1 MNHNY, CDR2 SVGAGI (reference sequence). The CDR3 runs 14 residues. The CDR3 protein is CASKGGTGWNEQFF. CDR3 sequence (DNA): TGTGCCAGCAAGGGAGGGACGGGTTGGAATGAGCAGTTCTTC.

CDR3 sequence reads: CAIRAPGQPREQYF. The CDR3 DNA is TGTGCCATCAGGGCGCCCGGACAGCCCCGCGAGCAGTACTTC. V is TRBV10-3 and J is TRBJ2-7; D is perhaps TRBD1 (6 bases). The germline V gene encodes CDR1 ENHRY and CDR2 SYGVKD. CDR3 length: 14 residues. V gave up 6 bases and J gave up 6 bases, with 18 bases separating them.

This clone was counted only a few times. V and J are TRBV9 and TRBJ2-2; D may be TRBD1 (6 bases). Germline-derived CDR1 and CDR2 are SGDLS and YYNGEE. The CDR3 covers 15 residues. Trimming took 1 base from V and 2 from J, leaving 9 bases between them. CDR3 bases: TGTGCCAGCAGCGTAATAGGGGGTAACACCGGGGAGCTGTTTTTT. Translation gives CASSVIGGNTGELFF.

The gene calls are TRBV19 and TRBJ2-7, with TRBD1 as a possible D gene (6 bases). Trimming took off 3 bases at V and 2 bases at J, with 11 bases between the two ends. Germline V CDR1 and CDR2: LNHDA, SQIVND (reference sequence). The CDR3 length is 14 residues. The CDR3 DNA reads as TGTGCCAGTAGTATGATAACAGGGACCTACGAGCAGTACTTC. Translating gives CASSMITGTYEQYF.

The J gene is TRBJ1-5, the V gene TRBV2, with D maybe TRBD1 (6 bases). Germline V gene data show CDR1 as SNHLY and CDR2 as FYNNEI. This CDR3 is 17 amino acids long. Trimming pared 3 bases from V and 5 bases from J, leaving 20 bases between. The CDR3 reads CASSETLQGMVDQPQHF. In nucleotides, the CDR3 is TGTGCCAGCAGTGAGACCCTCCAGGGGATGGTCGATCAGCCCCAGCATTTT.

The chain recombines TRBV7-9 with TRBJ1-3; 10 nucleotides agree with TRBD1. This CDR3 spans 16 amino acids. Germline V lookup: CDR1 SEHNR, CDR2 FQNEAQ (reference sequence). V lost 4 bases to trimming and J lost 5 bases; unmatched junction nucleotides: 8. The CDR3 sequence: CASSSPRDRGRNTIYF. For the CDR3, the DNA is TGTGCCAGCAGCTCGCCCCGGGACAGGGGACGAAACACCATATATTTT. The full variable domain, its missing parts supplied by reference TRBV7-9 and TRBJ1-3, is DTGVSQNPRHKITKRGQNVTFRCDPISEHNRLYWYRQTLGQGPEFLTYFQNEAQLEKSRLLSDRFSAERPKGSFSTLEIQRTEQGDSAMYLCASSSPRDRGRNTIYFGEGSWLTVV.

The CDR3 bases are TGCAGCGTTGTGAGCGGATGGGGCACTGAAGCTTTCTTT. This sequence encodes CSVVSGWGTEAFF. The chain links TRBV29-1 to TRBJ1-1; D is ambiguous. This CDR3 is 13 amino acids long. Trimming left V 4 bases short and J 4 bases short, with 13 bases between. CDR1 is SQVTM and CDR2 is ANQGSEA in the germline V gene.

V and J are TRBV5-1 and TRBJ2-4; 7 bases map to TRBD1. V was clipped by 0 bases and J by 7 bases; unmatched bases: 7. Germline V gene lookup returns CDR1 SGHRS and CDR2 YFSETQ. The CDR3 consists of 15 residues. The CDR3 spells CASSLAPGGRNIQYF. The CDR3 coding sequence is TGCGCCAGCAGCTTGGCCCCAGGGGGAAGGAACATTCAGTACTTC.

The chain combines TRBV18 with TRBJ2-1; tentatively, D is TRBD1 (6 bases). The CDR3 loop spans 17 amino acids. Trimming removed 0 bases from V and 2 bases from J, with 14 bases in between. Germline V lookup: CDR1 KGHSH, CDR2 LQKENI. CDR3 DNA: TGTGCCAGCTCACCACCTACAGGGACCGGACCCTACAATGAGCAGTTCTTC. Protein sequence: CASSPPTGTGPYNEQFF. Full variable domain (remainder filled in from reference TRBV18 and TRBJ2-1): NAGVMQNPRHLVRRRGQEARLRCSPMKGHSHVYWYRQLPEEGLKFMVYLQKENIIDESGMPKERFSAEFPKEGPSILRIQQVVRGDSAAYFCASSPPTGTGPYNEQFFGPGTRLTVL.

V usage is TRBV19 and J usage is TRBJ2-7, with 12 bases that match TRBD2. Germline-derived CDR1 and CDR2 are LNHDA and SQIVND (reference sequence). The CDR3 is 16 residues long. The ends lost 5 bases at V and 2 bases at J; junction bases unmatched: 7. The CDR3 nucleotides are TGTGCCAGTAGTCTCAGACTAGCGGGAGTAGCCTACGAGCAGTACTTC. Its translation is CASSLRLAGVAYEQYF.

This rearrangement joins TRBV4-3 to TRBJ1-4, with D unclear. With 0 bases removed from V and 8 bases from J, the gap between germline ends came to 19 bases. The germline gives CDR1 LGHNA, CDR2 YSLEER. CDR3 length: 17 residues. DNA of the CDR3: TGCGCCAGCAGCCAAGAAGAAAGCCGGCCCTTGGGGGAAAAACTGTTTTTT. Amino acids: CASSQEESRPLGEKLFF.

The J gene is TRBJ2-1, the V gene TRBV19; D possibly uses TRBD1 or TRBD2 (8 bases each). This CDR3 region has 22 residues. Germline values: CDR1 LNHDA, CDR2 SQIVND (reference sequence). The V end lost 4 bases, the J end lost 4 bases, and 35 bases lay between the germline ends. CDR3 coding DNA: TGTGCCAGTAGTAGACCGGGAGGGGGCGGACAGGGTATAGTGGGGATATACAATGAGCAGTTCTTC. Translated, it gives CASSRPGGGGQGIVGIYNEQFF.

The V and J genes are TRBV6-5 and TRBJ1-6; 8 bases are shared with TRBD1. Germline CDR1 and CDR2: MNHEY and SVGAGI. The CDR3 extends over 15 amino acids. Losses at the gene ends were 2 bases for V and 7 bases for J; bases not matched to a gene: 4. The CDR3 sequence is CASSYQGQGNSPLHF. In DNA, the CDR3 is TGTGCCAGCAGTTACCAAGGACAGGGAAATTCACCCCTCCACTTT.

The chain carries TRBV19 and TRBJ2-1; perhaps TRBD1 as D (6 bases). Germline CDR1 is LNHDA and CDR2 is SQIVND (reference sequence). The germline V and J ends were trimmed by 5 bases and 12 bases, with 26 bases remaining between them. The CDR3 has 16 amino acids. CDR3 sequence (DNA): TGTGCCAGTAGTGTCGGACAGTCGGGGAATTTGGATGGGCAGTTCTTC. Amino acids: CASSVGQSGNLDGQFF.

The chain joins TRBV13 to TRBJ2-7; TRBD2 might be the D (5 bases). This CDR3 spans 12 amino acids. CDR1 and CDR2 (germline): PRHDT, FYEKMQ (reference sequence). The V and J ends lost 6 bases and 3 bases respectively, with 9 bases between them. CDR3 bases: TGTGCCAGCAGTTCAACTAGCTACGAGCAGTACTTC. This gives the protein CASSSTSYEQYF.

This chain links TRBV15 with TRBJ1-5; the D is unclear. V lost 1 base to trimming and J lost 2 bases, with 6 bases between them. CDR3 length: 14 residues. The germline gives CDR1 LNHNV, CDR2 YYDKDF (reference sequence). The CDR3 reads CATSRAPGNQPQHF. The CDR3 nucleotides read TGTGCCACCAGCAGAGCCCCTGGCAATCAGCCCCAGCATTTT. Full variable domain (rest looked up from reference TRBV15 and TRBJ1-5): DAMVIQNPRYQVTQFGKPVTLSCSQTLNHNVMYWYQQKSSQAPKLLFHYYDKDFNNEADTPDNFQSRRPNTSFCFLDIRSPGLGDTAMYLCATSRAPGNQPQHFGDGTRLSIL.

The rearrangement links TRBV5-1 to TRBJ2-3; possibly TRBD1 or TRBD2 for D (6 bases each). Looked up from germline, CDR1 is SGHRS and CDR2 is YFSETQ. V was trimmed by 0 bases and J by 3 bases, leaving 8 bases between them. This CDR3 has 14 amino acids. The CDR3 region has the DNA TGCGCCAGCAGCTTGGGAGGGGGGACAGATACGCAGTATTTT. This encodes CASSLGGGTDTQYF. Supplemented by reference TRBV5-1 and TRBJ2-3, the full variable domain reads KAGVTQTPRYLIKTRGQQVTLSCSPISGHRSVSWYQQTPGQGLQFLFEYFSETQRNKGNFPGRFSGRQFSNSRSEMNVSTLELGDSALYLCASSLGGGTDTQYFGPGTRLTVL.

CDR3 sequence reads: CAISESEGGGYEQYF. As DNA, the CDR3 is TGTGCCATCAGTGAGTCGGAGGGCGGTGGCTACGAGCAGTACTTC. V usage is TRBV10-3 and J usage is TRBJ2-7; tentative D call: TRBD2 (6 bases). The CDR3 loop spans 15 amino acids. Germline V gene lookup returns CDR1 ENHRY and CDR2 SYGVKD. The V gene lost 0 bases and the J gene lost 3 bases, with 12 bases spanning the gap.

The rearrangement uses TRBV6-1 and TRBJ2-5, with D hard to call. The V end was cut by 1 base, the J end by 5 bases, with 14 bases between. CDR1 MNHNS and CDR2 SASEGT come from the germline V gene. The CDR3 is made up of 15 amino acids. The chain's CDR3 is CASSEGSSNAETQYF. CDR3 bases: TGTGCCAGCAGTGAAGGTTCAAGCAACGCGGAGACCCAGTACTTC.